The TCR beta chain under discussion was sequenced for a study of cytomegalovirus exposure and HLA in healthy donors. A remark on this clone: What it recognizes is unknown.

CDR3 length equals 17 residues. J gave up 2 bases and V 3 bases, and 10 bases lay outside the gene matches. Germline-derived CDR1 and CDR2 are SGHTA and FQGNSA. General study findings and limits: The majority of TCR sequences were rare, yet some public TCRs appeared in many donors. A later analysis found first-cohort TCR clusters tended to co-occur in the 110 or so validation repertoires.

Clones were read by immunoSEQ multiplex PCR, and TCRdb kept only the in-frame ones, dropping some. In the table there are nearly 80,000 clones, over 85% of which are singletons. The approximately 120-subject validation cohort, separate from the roughly 700-subject first cohort, included the donors. The TCR comes from a woman in her twenties or thirties in good health and CMV-seronegative. The sequenced material came from PBMCs. The chain uses TRBV7-2 and TRBJ1-2, with 9 positions matching TRBD1. The CDR3 nucleotides read TGTGCCAGCAGCTTGATTCTTTCGACAGGGGGGAACTATGGCTACACCTTC. It specifies CASSLILSTGGNYGYTF.